This T cell receptor (beta chain) was sequenced during a study of molecular identifiers for immune sequencing clone quantification. Study conclusions and caveats: In naive cells, clones above 20 RNA copies held under 1% of molecules, whereas in effector cells they held over 98%.

Using a CD8+CD4-CCR7+CD45RA+ phenotype, naive CD8 T cells were sorted. The authors built bulk TCR libraries by previously described methods with listed TCR primers. TCRdb called the PCR reads again in MiXCR, with one record for every CDR3 protein. The sample shows tens of thousands of distinct CDR3 sequences, about 20% of them seen only once. The table lists this clonotype with a few counts. Its antigen is not identified. The length of the CDR3 is 15 residues. CDR1 and CDR2 (germline): LNHDA, SQIVND (reference sequence). Trimming shortened V by 5 bases and J by 3 bases, and 16 bases separated the two germline ends.

The TCR was taken from a human donor in good health. Some libraries in this study had Jurkat cell RNA spiked in. The material sequenced was naive CD8+ T cells from blood, with Jurkat cell RNA spiked in. Regarding subset: FACS-sorted CD8+CD4-CCR7+CD45RA+ naive T cells. The V and J genes are TRBV19 and TRBJ1-1; D is undetermined. The CDR3 DNA reads as TGTGCCAGTAGTGTAGTAACTTCCGGCGACACTGAAGCTTTCTTT. Its protein is CASSVVTSGDTEAFF.